One and the same sample provided the 23 T cell receptor beta chains below, sequenced in a study of T-cell memory formation after mild COVID-19 (dated by TCRdb to 2020 to 2023). Library preparation was by 5' RACE. The instrument was an Illumina NovaSeq 6000. TCRdb reworked the public reads: Q25 trimming with fastp, MiXCR clone assembly, productive beta chains retained. For every CDR3 protein sequence, its rows merge into one entry that carries the most common genes and DNA. This sample lists some 130,000 distinct CDR3 sequences; approximately 5.9% were detected once. The ten most abundant clones make up roughly 2.2% of the sample. Input material: PBMCs or a T cell subset sorted from them (not recorded which). Receptors were obtained from an adult woman who had mild COVID-19 (a few samples of this study predate the infection). The sample titles of this study are shuffled in the database, so cell type and time point are left out; the donor was told from shared clones.

The chain links TRBV5-4 to TRBJ2-7; D might be TRBD2 (6 bases). Looked up from germline, CDR1 is SGHNT and CDR2 is YYREEE (reference sequence). This CDR3 spans 15 amino acids. V lost 1 base and J lost 5, with 16 bases in between. CDR3 DNA: TGTGCCAGCAGCTTGTGGCCTTCGGGAGCGCACGAGCAGTACTTC. It specifies CASSLWPSGAHEQYF.

The CDR3 protein is CASSDGTSPTDTQYF. Here the CDR3 DNA reads TGTGCCAGCAGTGATGGGACTAGCCCCACAGATACGCAGTATTTT. This chain uses TRBV2 with TRBJ2-3; TRBD2 agrees at 9 bases. Germline CDR1 reads SNHLY; CDR2 reads FYNNEI. CDR3 length: 15 residues. Trimming removed 3 bases from V and 2 bases from J; junction bases left unmatched: 3.

This clonotype was observed many times. CDR3 sequence reads: CASSLVREAFF. In nucleotides, the CDR3 is TGTGCCAGCAGTTTAGTCAGGGAAGCTTTCTTT. The V and J genes are TRBV12-3 or TRBV12-4 and TRBJ1-1; D remains unclear. V was shortened by 1 base and J by 8 bases, with 5 bases between the two germline ends. The CDR3 consists of 11 residues.

A word on this clonotype: One junction end does not reproduce the germline sequence, and a read error may be involved. This chain joins TRBV29-1 and TRBJ1-3; maybe TRBD1 (5 bases). CDR3 length equals 10 residues. Germline CDR1 SQVTM, CDR2 ANQGSEA. CDR3 bases: TGCAGCGTTGACCTCTCAGGGCGGCATTTT. Encoded protein: CSVDLSGRHF. Full variable domain (remainder filled in from reference TRBV29-1 and TRBJ1-3): SAVISQKPSRDICQRGTSLTIQCQVDSQVTMMFWYRQQPGQSLTLIATANQGSEATYESGFVIDKFPISRPNLTFSTLTVSNMSPEDSSIYLCSVDLSGRHFGEGSWLTVV.

V is TRBV29-1 and J is TRBJ1-4; no clear D. Per the germline V gene, CDR1 is SQVTM and CDR2 is ANQGSEA. CDR3 length: 12 amino acids. Trimming removed 7 bases at V and 8 bases at J, with 14 bases between. CDR3 in amino acids: CSASRGREKLFF. The CDR3 DNA reads TGCAGCGCCTCGCGAGGGAGGGAAAAACTGTTTTTT.

This clonotype appeared many times. This chain joins TRBV29-1 and TRBJ2-1, with 12 positions matching TRBD1. CDR1 is SQVTM, CDR2 ANQGSEA, per germline. The CDR3 loop spans 13 amino acids. The V segment lost 6 bases and the J segment 7 bases; nucleotides outside the gene matches: 4. DNA of the CDR3: TGCAGCGTAGAGGGACAGGGGGCAAATGAGCAGTTCTTC. It specifies CSVEGQGANEQFF.

The CDR3 DNA reads as TGTGCCAGCAGTTTTGGACGGGATTCGAACACCGGGGAGCTGTTTTTT. It yields the protein CASSFGRDSNTGELFF. The chain uses TRBV7-9 and TRBJ2-2, with D perhaps TRBD2 (5 bases). V gave up 6 bases and J gave up 0 bases, with 14 bases separating them. The CDR3 covers 16 residues. CDR1 and CDR2 (germline): SEHNR, FQNEAQ (reference sequence).

This chain uses TRBV11-2 with TRBJ1-1; D is perhaps TRBD1 (5 bases). Germline values: CDR1 SGHAT, CDR2 FQNNGV. The CDR3 sequence is 14 residues long. Trimming stripped 5 bases from V and 4 bases from J, with 14 bases between. The CDR3 bases are TGTGCCAGCAGCAGCGGTAGGGGTAGCACTGAAGCTTTCTTT. Protein product: CASSSGRGSTEAFF.

This clonotype was recorded a few times. The genes are TRBV12-3 or TRBV12-4 and TRBJ2-7, with 9 bases aligning to TRBD2. V lost 5 bases and J lost 3; bases outside the gene matches: 5. CDR3 length: 14 amino acids. The CDR3 region has the DNA TGTGCCAGCAGTGAGAGCGGGAGGTTCTACGAGCAGTACTTC. This translates into CASSESGRFYEQYF.

The chain carries TRBV7-6 and TRBJ1-5; D is ambiguous. The CDR3 totals 15 residues. Trimming left V 3 bases short and J 4 bases short, with 13 bases between. Germline V gene sequence: CDR1 SGHVS, CDR2 FNYEAQ. The CDR3 is CASSFGSGVNQPQHF. The CDR3 coding sequence is TGTGCCAGCAGCTTCGGTAGCGGGGTAAATCAGCCCCAGCATTTT.

This clonotype appeared a few times. The DNA for the CDR3 is TGTGCCAGCAGTTATACTAGCTTCTGGGAGACCCAGTACTTC. This sequence encodes CASSYTSFWETQYF. This chain uses TRBV6-2 or TRBV6-3 with TRBJ2-5, with D maybe TRBD2 (6 bases). The germline V and J ends were trimmed by 3 bases and 5 bases, with 13 bases remaining between them. CDR3 length: 14 residues. Germline V gene lookup returns CDR1 MNHEY and CDR2 SVGEGT.

The V call is TRBV30, the J call TRBJ1-1; the D gene is possibly TRBD1 (5 bases). Per germline, CDR1 GTSNPN and CDR2 SVGIG (reference sequence). V lost 4 bases and J lost 4, with 13 bases in between. This CDR3 is 13 amino acids long. The CDR3 DNA sequence: TGTGCCTGGATGGGCTATGGGGGCACTGAAGCTTTCTTT. Translating it yields CAWMGYGGTEAFF.

The chain carries TRBV7-2 and TRBJ2-1; D call uncertain. The CDR3 consists of 13 residues. The V end was cut by 5 bases, the J end by 8 bases, with 13 bases between. Germline V gene lookup returns CDR1 SGHTA and CDR2 FQGNSA. The CDR3 bases are TGTGCCAGCAGCCCAAAGGCCATCCATGAGCAGTTCTTC. It translates to CASSPKAIHEQFF. Combining the CDR3 with reference TRBV7-2 and TRBJ2-1 gives the whole variable domain GAGVSQSPSNKVTEKGKDVELRCDPISGHTALYWYRQSLGQGLEFLIYFQGNSAPDKSGLPSDRFSAERTGGSVSTLTIQRTQQEDSAVYLCASSPKAIHEQFFGPGTRLTVL.

The chain employs TRBV2 and TRBJ2-3; D unresolved. Germline V gene lookup returns CDR1 SNHLY and CDR2 FYNNEI. Trimming pared 2 bases from V and 1 base from J, leaving 13 bases between. The CDR3 is 16 residues long. CDR3 DNA sequence: TGTGCCAGCAGTGAATTTGGAAGCCGGGGCACAGATACGCAGTATTTT. Protein sequence: CASSEFGSRGTDTQYF.

This clonotype was seen at least ten times. The V and J genes are TRBV15 and TRBJ2-7; 7 bases fit TRBD1. J lost 2 bases, V lost 5 bases, and 9 bases had no gene match. The CDR3 consists of 15 residues. Germline CDR1 is LNHNV and CDR2 is YYDKDF (reference sequence). CDR3 sequence: CATSSRQGLPYEQYF. The CDR3 nucleotides are TGTGCCACCAGCTCCCGACAGGGCCTTCCCTACGAGCAGTACTTC.

The chain has TRBV12-3 or TRBV12-4 and TRBJ2-1, with TRBD2 identical over 11 bases. The CDR3 is made up of 14 amino acids. The ends lost 5 bases at V and 9 bases at J; junction bases unmatched: 6. The CDR3 loop is CASSPSGGSGEQFF. CDR3 nucleotides: TGTGCCAGCAGTCCTAGCGGGGGGTCCGGTGAGCAGTTCTTC.

This clonotype has more than one count but fewer than ten. V is TRBV10-3 and J is TRBJ2-5; 7 nucleotides match TRBD1. Germline values: CDR1 ENHRY, CDR2 SYGVKD. The V segment lost 4 bases and the J segment 5 bases; nucleotides outside the gene matches: 4. CDR3 length equals 13 residues. CDR3 nucleotides: TGTGCCATCAGTGGTACAGGGGATGAGACCCAGTACTTC. Translating it yields CAISGTGDETQYF.

This clonotype was seen a handful of times. The rearrangement links TRBV11-3 to TRBJ2-2; D not resolved. The V gene's germline CDR1 is SGHNT and CDR2 YENEEA. V was cut by 6 bases and J by 4 bases, with 15 bases left in between. CDR3 length: 15 residues. CDR3 region: CASSPPLAATGELFF. The CDR3 nucleotides read TGTGCCAGCAGTCCCCCGCTGGCGGCCACCGGGGAGCTGTTTTTT.

This clonotype has a count of ten or more. The chain links TRBV4-1 to TRBJ2-7; D remains unclear. The CDR3 has 12 residues. Per germline, CDR1 MGHRA and CDR2 YSYEKL. The V end lost 0 bases, the J end lost 5 bases, and 5 bases lay between the germline ends. CDR3 coding DNA: TGCGCCAGCAGCCAAGAGGGCCACGAGCAGTACTTC. This translates into CASSQEGHEQYF.

This clonotype was found many times. The J gene is TRBJ2-5, the V gene TRBV5-1; TRBD2 agrees at 9 bases. V shed 0 bases, J shed 3 bases, and the junction held 3 bases outside the gene matches. Germline loops: CDR1 SGHRS, CDR2 YFSETQ. This CDR3 is built from 15 residues. CDR3: CASSLGTSEKETQYF. The CDR3 DNA sequence: TGCGCCAGCAGCTTGGGGACTAGCGAGAAAGAGACCCAGTACTTC.

This clonotype was seen ten or more times. The chain couples TRBV5-1 to TRBJ2-7; tentatively, D is TRBD1 or TRBD2 (5 bases each). CDR3 length equals 14 residues. With 4 bases removed from V and 6 bases from J, the gap between germline ends came to 17 bases. From germline, CDR1 is SGHRS and CDR2 YFSETQ. The CDR3 DNA sequence: TGCGCCAGCAGCCCGAGAGGGGACGCTTCCGAGCAGTACTTC. It encodes CASSPRGDASEQYF.

The chain recombines TRBV7-3 with TRBJ2-3; no definite D call. The germline gives CDR1 SGHTA, CDR2 FQGTGA. There are 12 residues in the CDR3. V was pared by 4 bases and J by 6 bases, with 8 bases between. The DNA for the CDR3 is TGTGCCAGCAGCTCCGGACCGGATACGCAGTATTTT. Encoded protein: CASSSGPDTQYF.

This clonotype has only a few counts. V usage is TRBV5-1 and J usage is TRBJ1-2, with TRBD1 matching over 8 bases. CDR1 is SGHRS and CDR2 is YFSETQ in the germline V gene. The CDR3 loop spans 14 amino acids. With 2 bases clipped from V and 3 bases from J, the junction kept 3 bases outside the gene matches. This chain's CDR3 is CASSLTQGDYGYTF. CDR3 sequence (DNA): TGCGCCAGCAGCTTAACACAGGGGGACTATGGCTACACCTTC. The entire variable domain, with the rest obtained from reference TRBV5-1 and TRBJ1-2, is as follows: KAGVTQTPRYLIKTRGQQVTLSCSPISGHRSVSWYQQTPGQGLQFLFEYFSETQRNKGNFPGRFSGRQFSNSRSEMNVSTLELGDSALYLCASSLTQGDYGYTFGSGTRLTVV.